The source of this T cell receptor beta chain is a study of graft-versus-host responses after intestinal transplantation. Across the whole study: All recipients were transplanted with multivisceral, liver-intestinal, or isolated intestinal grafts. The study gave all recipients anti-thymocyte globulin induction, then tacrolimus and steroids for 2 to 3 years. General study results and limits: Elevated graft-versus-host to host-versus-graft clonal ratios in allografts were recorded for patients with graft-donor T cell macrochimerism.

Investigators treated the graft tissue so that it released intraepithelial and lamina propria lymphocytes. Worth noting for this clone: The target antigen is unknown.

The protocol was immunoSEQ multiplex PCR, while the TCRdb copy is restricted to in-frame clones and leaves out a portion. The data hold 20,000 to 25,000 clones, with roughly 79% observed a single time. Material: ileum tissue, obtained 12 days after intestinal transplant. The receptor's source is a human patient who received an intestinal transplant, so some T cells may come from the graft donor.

CDR3 coding DNA: TGTGCCAGCAGTCCAGGGGGGATAGAGCAGTACTTC. Amino acid sequence: CASSPGGIEQYF. The chain has TRBV9 and TRBJ2-7; maybe TRBD1 (7 bases). The V gene's germline CDR1 is SGDLS and CDR2 YYNGEE. V was cut by 5 bases and J by 7 bases, with 13 bases left in between. The CDR3 covers 12 residues.